One T cell receptor (beta chain) is described in this entry. This sample is part of a study of cytomegalovirus exposure and HLA in healthy donors. With 60 Vbeta and 13 Jbeta primers, the PCR was carried out. Libraries were prepared by immunoSEQ multiplex PCR; TCRdb keeps only in-frame clonotypes and omits some of them. The sample carries under 110,000 clones, over 55% recorded once. Material: PBMCs. This sequence was found in a female donor in good health and CMV-seronegative.

CDR3 DNA sequence: TGTGCCAGCAGTTTGGTTAGCGGGTCCATCTACAATGAGCAGTTCTTC. Encoded protein: CASSLVSGSIYNEQFF. The chain employs TRBV28 and TRBJ2-1, with 7 positions matching TRBD2. The CDR3 is 16 residues long. After removal of 3 bases from V and 3 bases from J, the junction contained 8 bases not matched to a gene. The germline gives CDR1 MDHEN, CDR2 SYDVKM.